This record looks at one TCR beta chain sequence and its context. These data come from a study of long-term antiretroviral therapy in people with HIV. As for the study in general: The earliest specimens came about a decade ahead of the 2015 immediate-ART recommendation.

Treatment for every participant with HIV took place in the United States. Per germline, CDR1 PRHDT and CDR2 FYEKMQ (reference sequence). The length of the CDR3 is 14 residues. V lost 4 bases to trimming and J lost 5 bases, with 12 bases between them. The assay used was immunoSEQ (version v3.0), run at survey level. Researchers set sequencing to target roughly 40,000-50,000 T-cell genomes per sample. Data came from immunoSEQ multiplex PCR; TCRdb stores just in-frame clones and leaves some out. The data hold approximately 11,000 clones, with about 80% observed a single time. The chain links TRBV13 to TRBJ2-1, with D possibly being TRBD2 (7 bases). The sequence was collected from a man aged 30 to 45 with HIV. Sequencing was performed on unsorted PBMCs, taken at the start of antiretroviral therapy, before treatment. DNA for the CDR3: TGTGCCAGCAGCTACGGGGGGCAGCACAATGAGCAGTTCTTC. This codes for CASSYGGQHNEQFF.